This T cell receptor beta chain was documented in a study of human T cells and chemical hapten exposure. Study-wide points: No shift was seen in TCRs above 1 in 1000 frequency with DPC sensitization.

Deletions cut 4 bases from V and 8 bases from J, with 20 bases between. Germline loops: CDR1 LGHNA, CDR2 YNFKEQ. The CDR3 is 15 amino acids. Sample time point: patch test 2, 6 weeks after DPC sensitization. The sample's treatment: therapeutic diphenylcyclopropenone sensitization with weekly scalp DPC. In the library, unique molecular identifiers were attached to individual cDNA molecules. In TCRdb, the RACE reads were re-called with MiXCR into one record per CDR3 protein. The table includes about 140,000 distinct CDR3 sequences, 10% to 15% detected once. The sample holds many counts of this clonotype. Its antigen is still unknown.

The input for sequencing was whole blood, taken in connection with sensitization to the hapten diphenylcyclopropenone (DPC). This receptor was obtained from a woman aged 45 to 65 with alopecia areata. Some clones in this sample may be carry-over from other donors' samples. The V and J genes are TRBV4-2 and TRBJ1-2; D ambiguous. The DNA for the CDR3 is TGTGCCAGCAGCCCAACCCCGGACGGTTCGGAAGGCTACACCTTC. This sequence encodes CASSPTPDGSEGYTF.